These 8 T cell receptor beta chains share one sample of origin, sequenced in a study of T cell repertoires in cytomegalovirus infection. The antigens these receptors bind are not known. TCRdb reanalysed the reads using MiXCR and keeps one entry per CDR3 protein. Among around 900,000 distinct CDR3 sequences listed, 30% to 40% were seen once. The sequencing here drew on cultured CD8+ T cells from PBMCs, taken from culture after CMV antigen stimulation. The receptors here all came from a human donor in good health (CMV status not recorded). Some clones in this sample may be carry-over from other donors' samples.

This clonotype was detected ten times or more. This sequence joins TRBV7-9 and TRBJ1-1; D might be TRBD1 (5 bases). V was clipped by 5 bases and J by 3 bases, with 10 bases between them. CDR1 SEHNR and CDR2 FQNEAQ come from the germline V gene (reference sequence). CDR3 length equals 13 residues. CDR3 amino acids: CASSRSTDTEAFF. CDR3 in DNA: TGTGCCAGCAGCAGATCGACAGACACTGAAGCTTTCTTT.

This clonotype was detected ten times or more. This sequence joins TRBV7-9 and TRBJ2-5; unclear D gene. CDR3 length: 14 amino acids. The germline V gene encodes CDR1 SEHNR and CDR2 FQNEAQ (reference sequence). V was shortened by 3 bases and J by 2 bases, with 10 bases between the two germline ends. The CDR3 here is CASSFWGWQETQYF. The CDR3 DNA sequence: TGTGCCAGCAGCTTTTGGGGTTGGCAAGAGACCCAGTACTTC.

This clonotype came up a few times. This chain joins TRBV12-3 or TRBV12-4 and TRBJ2-5, with D unclear. V lost 3 bases and J 2 bases, leaving 13 bases between the germline ends. This CDR3 is 15 amino acids long. The DNA of the CDR3 is TGTGCCAGCAGTTTTTTCGTGACCCTACAAGAGACCCAGTACTTC. This sequence encodes CASSFFVTLQETQYF.

This clonotype was observed a single time. The chain uses TRBV7-6 and TRBJ1-1; a possible D gene is TRBD1 (6 bases). Trimming left V 1 base short and J 11 bases short, with 17 bases between. The CDR3 has 14 residues. CDR1 and CDR2 from the germline V gene are SGHVS and FNYEAQ. The CDR3 here is CASSLGAGAVDAFF. DNA for the CDR3: TGTGCCAGCAGCTTAGGTGCAGGGGCCGTAGATGCTTTCTTT.

V and J are TRBV20-1 and TRBJ2-7, with 7 bases matching TRBD1. Germline CDR1 and CDR2: DFQATT and SNEGSKA (reference sequence). V was pared by 0 bases and J by 4 bases, with 9 bases of the junction left unmatched. This CDR3 has 15 amino acids. The CDR3 loop reads CSARDLMTGSYEQYF. CDR3 nucleotides: TGCAGTGCTAGAGATCTCATGACAGGGTCGTACGAGCAGTACTTC.

V is TRBV29-1 and J is TRBJ1-1; D remains ambiguous. V was pared by 5 bases and J by 5 bases, with 18 bases between. The CDR3 has 14 residues. The germline V gene encodes CDR1 SQVTM and CDR2 ANQGSEA. CDR3 in amino acids: CSVFQAYPGTEAFF. Here the CDR3 DNA reads TGCAGCGTTTTTCAGGCCTATCCGGGGACTGAAGCTTTCTTT.

This clonotype was counted between two and nine times. The chain carries TRBV6-1 and TRBJ2-2; D is ambiguous. The CDR3 loop spans 14 amino acids. V was pared by 2 bases and J by 3 bases, with 7 bases between. Germline CDR1 and CDR2: MNHNS and SASEGT. This CDR3 reads CASSEPSYTGELFF. In DNA form, the CDR3 reads TGTGCCAGCAGTGAACCCAGTTACACCGGGGAGCTGTTTTTT.

Comments on this clonotype: The junction differs from germline at one of its ends, possibly a read error. The V and J genes are TRBV20-1 and TRBJ2-5; 7 bases line up with TRBD2. The CDR3 is 17 amino acids. CDR1 DFQATT and CDR2 SNEGSKA come from the germline V gene (reference sequence). As DNA, the CDR3 is TGCAGTGCTGGCGTCCCCCGGGGGGTGATATACCAAGAGATCCAGTACTTC. This encodes CSAGVPRGVIYQEIQYF.